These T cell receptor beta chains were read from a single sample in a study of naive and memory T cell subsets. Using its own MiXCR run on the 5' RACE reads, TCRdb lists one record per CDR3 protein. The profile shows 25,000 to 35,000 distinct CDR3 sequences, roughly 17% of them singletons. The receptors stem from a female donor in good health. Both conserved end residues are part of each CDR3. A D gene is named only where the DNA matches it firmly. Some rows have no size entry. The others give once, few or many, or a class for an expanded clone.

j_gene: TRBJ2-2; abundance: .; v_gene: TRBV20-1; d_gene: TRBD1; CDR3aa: CSANTGGVGELFF; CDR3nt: TGCAGTGCTAATACAGGGGGAGTCGGGGAGCTGTTTTTT
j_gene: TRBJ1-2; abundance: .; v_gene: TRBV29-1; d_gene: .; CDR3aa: CSVDGAGGENYGYTF; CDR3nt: TGCAGCGTCGACGGGGCTGGAGGGGAGAACTATGGCTACACCTTC
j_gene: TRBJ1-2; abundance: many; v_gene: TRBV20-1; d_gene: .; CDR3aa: CSARMGPYGYTF; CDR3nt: TGCAGTGCTAGGATGGGTCCCTATGGCTACACCTTC
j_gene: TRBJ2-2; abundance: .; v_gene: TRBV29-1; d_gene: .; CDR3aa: CSVEKTAGELFF; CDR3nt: TGCAGCGTTGAAAAAACCGCCGGGGAGCTGTTTTTT
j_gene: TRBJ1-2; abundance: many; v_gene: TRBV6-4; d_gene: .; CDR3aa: CASSDSAAVGDTF; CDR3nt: TGTGCCAGCAGTGACTCCGCCGCAGTTGGCGACACCTTC
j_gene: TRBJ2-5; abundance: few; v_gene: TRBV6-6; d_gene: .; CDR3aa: CASTGDFGGAKETQYF; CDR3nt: TGTGCCAGCACCGGAGACTTTGGGGGGGCAAAAGAGACCCAGTACTTC
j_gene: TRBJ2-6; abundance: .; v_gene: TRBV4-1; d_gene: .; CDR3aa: CASSQGRAFSGANVLTF; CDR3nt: TGCGCCAGCAGCCAAGGTCGGGCCTTCTCTGGGGCCAACGTCCTGACTTTC
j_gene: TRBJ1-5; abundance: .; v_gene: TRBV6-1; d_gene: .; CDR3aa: CASSPPTGAVSNQPQHF; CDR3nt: TGTGCCAGCAGCCCTCCCACCGGGGCCGTGAGCAATCAGCCCCAGCATTTT
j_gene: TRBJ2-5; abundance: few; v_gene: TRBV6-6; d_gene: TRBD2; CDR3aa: CASSFPGTSEGGETQYF; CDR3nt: TGTGCCAGCAGTTTCCCTGGGACTAGCGAGGGAGGGGAGACCCAGTACTTC
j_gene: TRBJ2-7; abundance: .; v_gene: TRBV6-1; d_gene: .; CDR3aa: CASGPGLGYEQYF; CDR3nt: TGTGCCAGCGGACCAGGTCTTGGCTACGAGCAGTACTTC
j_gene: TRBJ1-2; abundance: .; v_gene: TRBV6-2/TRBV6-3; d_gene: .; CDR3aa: CASSYGPYGYTF; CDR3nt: TGTGCCAGCAGTTACGGTCCTTATGGCTACACCTTC
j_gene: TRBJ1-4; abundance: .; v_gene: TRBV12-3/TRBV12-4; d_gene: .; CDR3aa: CASSLVATGLFF; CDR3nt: TGTGCCAGCAGTTTAGTAGCCACCGGACTGTTTTTT
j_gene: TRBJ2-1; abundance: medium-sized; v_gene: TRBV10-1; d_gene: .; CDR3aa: CASRMDQSSYNEQFF; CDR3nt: TGCGCCAGCAGGATGGACCAAAGCTCCTACAATGAGCAGTTCTTC
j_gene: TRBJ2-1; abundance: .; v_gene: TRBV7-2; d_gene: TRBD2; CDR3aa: CASSLRTSGGYEQFF; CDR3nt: TGTGCCAGCAGCTTAAGGACTAGCGGGGGGTATGAGCAGTTCTTC
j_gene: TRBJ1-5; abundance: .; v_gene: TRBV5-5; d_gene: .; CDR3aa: CASSSDGGVRRQPQHF; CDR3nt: TGTGCCAGCAGCTCGGATGGGGGGGTTCGACGACAGCCCCAGCATTTT
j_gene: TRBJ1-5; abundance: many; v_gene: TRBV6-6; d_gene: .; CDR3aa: CASSPLLAGQPQHF; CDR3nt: TGTGCCAGCAGTCCACTATTGGCCGGGCAGCCCCAGCATTTT
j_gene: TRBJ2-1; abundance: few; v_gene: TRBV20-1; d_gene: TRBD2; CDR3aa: CSARASGGAGEQFF; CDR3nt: TGCAGTGCTAGAGCTAGCGGGGGGGCAGGTGAGCAGTTCTTC
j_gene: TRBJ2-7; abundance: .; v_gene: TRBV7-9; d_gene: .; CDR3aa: CASSFNYEQYF; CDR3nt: TGTGCCAGCAGCTTTAACTACGAGCAGTACTTC
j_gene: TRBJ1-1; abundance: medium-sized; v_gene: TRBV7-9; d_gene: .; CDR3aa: CASSSPQVALLNTEAFF; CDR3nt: TGTGCCAGCAGCTCCCCGCAAGTGGCACTTTTGAACACTGAAGCTTTCTTT
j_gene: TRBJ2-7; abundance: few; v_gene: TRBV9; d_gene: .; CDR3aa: CASSKFSVGVYEQYF; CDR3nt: TGTGCCAGCAGCAAATTCAGCGTGGGTGTCTACGAGCAGTACTTC
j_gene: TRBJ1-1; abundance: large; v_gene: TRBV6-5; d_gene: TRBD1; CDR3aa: CASSLIRDSPEAFF; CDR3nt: TGTGCCAGCAGTTTAATCCGGGACAGCCCTGAAGCTTTCTTT
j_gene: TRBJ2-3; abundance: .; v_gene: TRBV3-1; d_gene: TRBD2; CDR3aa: CASSQDRLAGPTDTQYF; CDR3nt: TGTGCCAGCAGCCAAGATCGGCTAGCGGGGCCCACAGATACGCAGTATTTT
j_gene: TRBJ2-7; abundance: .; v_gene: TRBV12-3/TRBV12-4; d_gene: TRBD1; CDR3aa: CASSFTGAYEQYF; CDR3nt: TGTGCCAGCAGTTTCACAGGGGCCTACGAGCAGTACTTC
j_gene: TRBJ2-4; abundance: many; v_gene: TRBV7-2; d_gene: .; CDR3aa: CASSPQDDIQYF; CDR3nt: TGTGCCAGCAGCCCGCAGGATGACATTCAGTACTTC
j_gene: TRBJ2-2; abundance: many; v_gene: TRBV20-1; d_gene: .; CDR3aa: CSAGSLGNTGELFF; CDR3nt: TGCAGTGCTGGCAGTCTAGGGAACACCGGGGAGCTGTTTTTT
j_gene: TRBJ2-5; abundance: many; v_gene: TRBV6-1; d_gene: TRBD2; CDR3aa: CASSLRLAGETQYF; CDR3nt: TGTGCCAGCAGTCTCAGACTAGCGGGGGAGACCCAGTACTTC
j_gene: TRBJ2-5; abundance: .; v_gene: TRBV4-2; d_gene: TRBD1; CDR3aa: CASSQEGTGATQETQYF; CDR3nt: TGTGCCAGCAGCCAGGAAGGGACAGGGGCCACCCAAGAGACCCAGTACTTC
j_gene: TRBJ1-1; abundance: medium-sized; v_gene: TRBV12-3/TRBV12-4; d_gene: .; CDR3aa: CASSLAGQTLEAFF; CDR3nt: TGTGCCAGCAGTTTAGCGGGACAAACCTTAGAAGCTTTCTTT
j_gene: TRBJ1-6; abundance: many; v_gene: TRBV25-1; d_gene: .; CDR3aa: CASHERGLHNSPLHF; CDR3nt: TGTGCCAGCCATGAGCGGGGTTTGCATAATTCACCCCTCCACTTT
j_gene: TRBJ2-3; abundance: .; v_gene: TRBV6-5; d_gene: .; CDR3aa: CASSQTGVSTDTQYF; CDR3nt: TGTGCCAGCAGCCAGACAGGAGTTAGCACAGATACGCAGTATTTT
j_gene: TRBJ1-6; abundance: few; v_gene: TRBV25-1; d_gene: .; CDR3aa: CASSVDVNSPLHF; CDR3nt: TGTGCCAGCAGTGTGGACGTTAATTCACCCCTCCACTTT
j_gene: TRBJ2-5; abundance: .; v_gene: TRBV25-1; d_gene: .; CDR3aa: CASSLRAAKETQYF; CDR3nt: TGTGCCAGCAGTCTACGGGCCGCCAAAGAGACCCAGTACTTC
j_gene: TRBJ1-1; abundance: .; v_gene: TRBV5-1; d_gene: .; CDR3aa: CASSLEIGNTEAFF; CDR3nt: TGCGCCAGCAGCTTGGAGATAGGGAACACTGAAGCTTTCTTT
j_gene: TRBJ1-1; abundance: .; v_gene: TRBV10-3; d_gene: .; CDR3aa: CAISLRGGTEAFF; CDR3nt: TGTGCCATCAGCTTAAGGGGCGGCACTGAAGCTTTCTTT
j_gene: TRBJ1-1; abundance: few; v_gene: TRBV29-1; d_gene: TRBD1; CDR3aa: CSVVTGSTEAFF; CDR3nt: TGCAGCGTTGTGACAGGGAGCACTGAAGCTTTCTTT
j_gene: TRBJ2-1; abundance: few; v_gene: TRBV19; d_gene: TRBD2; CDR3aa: CASSQAGTSGNEQFF; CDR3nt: TGTGCCAGTAGCCAAGCCGGGACTAGCGGTAATGAGCAGTTCTTC
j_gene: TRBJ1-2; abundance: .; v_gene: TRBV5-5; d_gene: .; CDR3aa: CASSAGTYGTYGDTF; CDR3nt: TGTGCCAGCAGCGCAGGGACATATGGGACCTATGGCGACACCTTC
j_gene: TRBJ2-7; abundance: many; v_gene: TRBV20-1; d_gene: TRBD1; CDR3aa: CSADRGANEQYF; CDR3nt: TGCAGTGCTGACAGGGGAGCGAACGAGCAGTACTTC
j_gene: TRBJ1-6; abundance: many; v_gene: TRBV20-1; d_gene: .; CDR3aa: CSARVLAGDNSPLHF; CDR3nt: TGCAGTGCTAGAGTCCTAGCGGGGGATAATTCACCCCTCCACTTT
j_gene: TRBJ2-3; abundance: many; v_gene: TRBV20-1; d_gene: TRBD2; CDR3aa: CSASGGTQYF; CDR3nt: TGCAGTGCCAGCGGGGGAACGCAGTATTTT
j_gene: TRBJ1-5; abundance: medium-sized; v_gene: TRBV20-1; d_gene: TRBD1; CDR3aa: CSAKGTADQPQHF; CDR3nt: TGCAGTGCTAAAGGGACAGCAGATCAGCCCCAGCATTTT
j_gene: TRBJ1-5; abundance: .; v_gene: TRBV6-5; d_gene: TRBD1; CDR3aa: CASSYSWFGQGAQPQHF; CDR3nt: TGTGCCAGCAGTTACTCGTGGTTTGGCCAGGGGGCCCAGCCCCAGCATTTT
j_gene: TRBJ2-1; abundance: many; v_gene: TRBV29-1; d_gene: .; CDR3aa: CSVEDGLLRGNEQFF; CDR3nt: TGCAGCGTTGAAGATGGGCTCTTGAGGGGGAATGAGCAGTTCTTC
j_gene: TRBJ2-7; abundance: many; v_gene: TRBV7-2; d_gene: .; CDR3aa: CASSLKRPYEQYF; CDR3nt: TGTGCCAGCAGCCTCAAACGGCCCTACGAGCAGTACTTC
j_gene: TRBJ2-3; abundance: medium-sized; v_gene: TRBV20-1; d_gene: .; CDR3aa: CSAYGLRTDTQYF; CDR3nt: TGCAGTGCCTACGGACTTCGCACAGATACGCAGTATTTT
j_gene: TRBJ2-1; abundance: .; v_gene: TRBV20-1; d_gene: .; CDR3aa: CGARPGGYNEQFF; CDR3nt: TGCGGTGCTAGACCCGGGGGATACAATGAGCAGTTCTTC
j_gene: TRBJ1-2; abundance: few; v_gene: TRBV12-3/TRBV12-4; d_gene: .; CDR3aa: CASSFSAGHYGYTF; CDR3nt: TGTGCCAGCAGTTTTTCGGCAGGGCACTATGGCTACACCTTC
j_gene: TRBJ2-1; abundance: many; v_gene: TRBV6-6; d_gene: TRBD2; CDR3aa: CASSRYRAGSSYNEQFF; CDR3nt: TGTGCCAGCAGTCGATATAGAGCGGGGAGCTCCTACAATGAGCAGTTCTTC
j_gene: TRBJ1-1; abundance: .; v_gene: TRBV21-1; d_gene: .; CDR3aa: CASSSRGPTTEAFF; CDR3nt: TGTGCCAGCAGCAGTAGGGGACCGACCACTGAAGCTTTCTTT
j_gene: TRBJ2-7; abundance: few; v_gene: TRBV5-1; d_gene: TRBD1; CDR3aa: CASRDDRGSGYEQYF; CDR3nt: TGCGCCAGCAGAGATGACAGGGGGAGTGGATACGAGCAGTACTTC
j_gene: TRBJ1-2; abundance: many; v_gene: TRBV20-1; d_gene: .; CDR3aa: CSARVLSPGGNYGYTF; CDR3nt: TGCAGTGCTAGAGTCCTATCCCCCGGCGGGAACTATGGCTACACCTTC
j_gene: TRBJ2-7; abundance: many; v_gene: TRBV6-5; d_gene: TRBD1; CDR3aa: CASRAGQGYEQYF; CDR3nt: TGTGCCAGCAGGGCGGGACAGGGGTACGAGCAGTACTTC
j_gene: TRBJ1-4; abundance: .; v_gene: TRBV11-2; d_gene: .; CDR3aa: CASSLWPGASTNEKLFF; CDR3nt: TGTGCCAGCAGCTTATGGCCGGGGGCTTCAACTAATGAAAAACTGTTTTTT
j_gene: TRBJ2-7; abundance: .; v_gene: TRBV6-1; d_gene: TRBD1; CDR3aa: CASSEHGQGSYEQYF; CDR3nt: TGTGCCAGCAGTGAACACGGACAGGGTTCATACGAGCAGTACTTC